This passage covers 12 T cell receptor beta chains from one sample sequenced in a study of low-dose radiotherapy and immunotherapy resistance in tumors. Primers targeting TRAV and TRBV primed first-strand cDNA, covering alpha and beta chains. Using a constant-region primer together with a V-primer adapter, TCRs were subjected to roughly 18 PCR cycles of amplification. One entry per CDR3 protein results from TCRdb running MiXCR on the reads. The sample carries 30,000 to 50,000 distinct CDR3 sequences, 25% to 40% recorded once. The time point denotes: before trial treatment. The source material was PBMCs, sampled before treatment. The receptor set was obtained from a male donor with gallbladder cancer.

CDR3 region: CASGVQGSTNEQFF. CDR3 nucleotide sequence: TGTGCCAGCGGTGTCCAGGGCAGTACAAATGAGCAGTTCTTC. The chain carries TRBV2 and TRBJ2-1, with a tentative D call TRBD1 (5 bases). Per germline, CDR1 SNHLY and CDR2 FYNNEI. V lost 8 bases and J lost 7, with 18 bases in between. The CDR3 spans 14 residues. The variable domain in full, completed from reference TRBV2 and TRBJ2-1, reads EPEVTQTPSHQVTQMGQEVILRCVPISNHLYFYWYRQILGQKVEFLVSFYNNEISEKSEIFDDQFSVERPDGSNFTLKIRSTKLEDSAMYFCASGVQGSTNEQFFGPGTRLTVL.

This clonotype was observed at least ten times. The genes are TRBV7-9 and TRBJ2-1; 8 nucleotides align to TRBD1. Losses at the gene ends were 6 bases for V and 6 bases for J; bases not matched to a gene: 7. The CDR3 totals 14 residues. Germline V gene lookup returns CDR1 SEHNR and CDR2 FQNEAQ (reference sequence). DNA of the CDR3: TGTGCCAGCAGGGACAGGGCTTCGGCCAATGAGCAGTTCTTC. Its protein is CASRDRASANEQFF.

Remarks on this clonotype: A far larger clone is off by one base, so a read error is likely. The gene calls are TRBV5-1 and TRBJ2-1, with a weak D call TRBD2 (6 bases). The ends were cut back, 0 bases at V and 10 bases at J, with 14 bases in the middle. The CDR3 loop spans 14 amino acids. Germline V lookup: CDR1 SGHRS, CDR2 YFSETQ. The CDR3 reads CASSLELARGEQFF. DNA for the CDR3: TGCGCCAGCAGCTTGGAACTAGCAAGAGGGGAGCAGTTCTTC.

This clonotype was recorded at least ten times. The chain recombines TRBV7-9 with TRBJ2-7, with D tentatively TRBD2 (6 bases). CDR1 is SEHNR and CDR2 is FQNEAQ in the germline V gene (reference sequence). Trimming shortened V by 5 bases and J by 3 bases, and 20 bases separated the two germline ends. This CDR3 region has 16 residues. The CDR3 loop is CASSTIPGENDYEQYF. CDR3 bases: TGTGCCAGCAGCACCATTCCGGGAGAAAACGACTACGAGCAGTACTTC. The full variable domain, rest sourced from reference TRBV7-9 and TRBJ2-7, is DTGVSQNPRHKITKRGQNVTFRCDPISEHNRLYWYRQTLGQGPEFLTYFQNEAQLEKSRLLSDRFSAERPKGSFSTLEIQRTEQGDSAMYLCASSTIPGENDYEQYFGPGTRLTVT.

This clonotype was observed at least ten times. The chain has TRBV21-1 and TRBJ2-7. TRBV21-1 counts as a pseudogene. The CDR3 has 16 residues. The CDR3 spells CASSKAGVRRTYEQYF. The DNA for the CDR3 is TGTGCCAGCAGCAAAGCGGGGGTGAGAAGAACCTACGAGCAGTACTTC.

This clonotype is medium-sized. V gene TRBV12-3 or TRBV12-4 combines with J gene TRBJ2-7; maybe TRBD1 (6 bases). The V gene lost 2 bases and the J gene lost 3 bases, with 11 bases spanning the gap. The length of the CDR3 is 14 residues. The CDR3 is CASSLRDKSYEQYF. CDR3 nucleotide sequence: TGTGCCAGCAGTTTAAGGGACAAAAGCTACGAGCAGTACTTC.

The gene calls are TRBV6-8 and TRBJ1-1, with D maybe TRBD1 (6 bases). CDR1 is MNHGY and CDR2 is SAAAGT in the germline V gene. Deletions cut 5 bases from V and 0 bases from J, with 19 bases between. The CDR3 is 17 amino acids. The CDR3 region is CASSDYLTQGMNTEAFF. DNA for the CDR3: TGTGCCAGCAGTGATTATCTGACACAGGGAATGAACACTGAAGCTTTCTTT.

This clonotype appeared many times. The chain combines TRBV19 with TRBJ2-1, with no clear D. Germline V gives CDR1 LNHDA, CDR2 SQIVND (reference sequence). V lost 5 bases, J lost 7 bases, and 18 bases lay in between. The CDR3 runs to 15 residues. The DNA of the CDR3 is TGTGCCAGTAGTCCTCTTGGATTCCCCCTAAATGAGCAGTTCTTC. It yields the protein CASSPLGFPLNEQFF. The full variable domain, rest sourced from reference TRBV19 and TRBJ2-1, is DGGITQSPKYLFRKEGQNVTLSCEQNLNHDAMYWYRQDPGQGLRLIYYSQIVNDFQKGDIAEGYSVSREKKESFPLTVTSAQKNPTAFYLCASSPLGFPLNEQFFGPGTRLTVL.

This clonotype was recorded many times. The chain couples TRBV27 to TRBJ1-2; TRBD1 aligns across 7 bases. V shed 6 bases and J 3 bases; nucleotides not matched to a gene: 4. This CDR3 spans 13 amino acids. The germline V gene has CDR1 MNHEY and CDR2 SMNVEV (reference sequence). The DNA for the CDR3 is TGTGCCAGCAGCCCTCAGGGGGACTATGGCTACACCTTC. Encoded protein: CASSPQGDYGYTF.

Concerning this clonotype: The limits of the CDR3 on the DNA are not certain, so only TCRdb's listed CDR3 is given. The rearrangement joins TRBV6-1 to TRBJ2-3; the table names TRBD2, a call not compared with the DNA. In germline, CDR1 is MNHNS, CDR2 SASEGT. The CDR3 length equals 17 residues, ends included. CDR3 sequence: CASPLELAGGRDTQYFF.

This clonotype was seen many times. The chain combines TRBV7-9 with TRBJ2-2, with 13 nucleotides matching TRBD2. V was pared by 2 bases and J by 0 bases, with 12 bases of the junction left unmatched. The CDR3 runs to 21 residues. Per the germline V gene, CDR1 is SEHNR and CDR2 is FQNEAQ (reference sequence). The CDR3 coding sequence is TGTGCCAGCAGCTTATACGGAGGGACTAGCGGGGCGGTATCGAACACCGGGGAGCTGTTTTTT. This sequence encodes CASSLYGGTSGAVSNTGELFF.

The rearrangement links TRBV6-2 or TRBV6-3 to TRBJ2-1; no reliable D call. This CDR3 comprises 13 residues. The germline V gene has CDR1 MNHEY and CDR2 SVGEGT. Between the trimmed V and J ends, which lost 8 bases and 3 bases, there was a span of 11 bases. The CDR3 reads CASRARSYNEQFF. CDR3 in DNA: TGTGCCAGCCGGGCTAGAAGCTACAATGAGCAGTTCTTC.